Detailed here is one T cell receptor beta chain. Its antigen remains undetermined. No base qualities exist here, and no much larger clone lies one base off it. The immunoSEQ Assay, a bias-controlled multiplex PCR, was used to amplify TCRbeta CDR3 regions from genomic DNA. Per the original workflow: The number of nucleated cells in each sample was estimated by amplification of reference gene primers within the assay. To quantify the absolute abundance of each unique TCRbeta CDR3 rearrangement, sequence reads were collapsed and filtered. For each sample, productive Simpson clonality was calculated as the square root of Simpson's diversity index over productive rearrangements. TCRdb holds this immuneACCESS table with in-frame rearrangements only. Some clones are missing; in checked studies, unresolved V genes explain under half, and the rest has no known cause. V and J calls and clone size are copied from that table; D and trimming were computed from the DNA. Counted in this sample were around 310,000 clones; around nine tenths of them appeared once. 12% of the sample belongs to the ten largest clones.

Collaborating institutions collected whole blood in K2EDTA tubes following their own protocols. For TCRbeta analysis, collaborator samples were shipped as frozen whole blood, as isolated PBMCs, or as DNA extracted from either sample type. This specimen belongs to a study of blood T cell repertoires in COVID-19 (dated by TCRdb to the early 2020s). Broadly, across the study: Samples covering the acute and convalescent phases of COVID-19 were provided by collaborators in the United States, Italy and Spain. The material from the prospective study consisted of cDNA or gDNA derived from T cells, B-cell-depleted T cells, or PBMCs. Deeply sampled blood TCRbeta repertoires from subjects exposed to, actively infected with, or recovered from COVID-19 were included in the dataset. The repertoires were made available in a free public database intended to serve as a resource for research on the immune response to SARS-CoV-2. The samples were drawn from two sources: the first 160 participants of the ongoing ImmuneRACE study, and approximately 1,300 subjects contributed by 6 global collaborators. Sample metadata almost always included a de-identified subject ID, COVID-19 status, age in years and sex. Where available, HLA class I and class II types were obtained from metadata supplied by the sample provider rather than from assay-based typing. What the work shows at the level of the full study, not this receptor alone: The amount of clinical and demographic metadata varied by source and participant and was provided uncurated.

As encoded in the germline V gene, CDR1 is SGHVS while CDR2 is FNYEAQ. The CDR3 covers 17 residues, taking in both the cysteine and the phenylalanine. Only the CDR3 DNA stays, 51 bases, in frame from base 1. Cut back by 1 base and 9 bases, the V and J ends lie 22 bases apart. This receptor chain uses TRBV7-6 and TRBJ2-1, and the D gene may be TRBD2, 6 bases matching. The sequence came from a woman aged 60-70 years with acute or convalescent COVID-19. Sequenced sample: peripheral blood. The DNA sequence is given as TGTGCCAGCAGCTTAGACAACGTGCGGGATCCAAAGGGTGAGCAGTTCTTC. Translated, it reads CASSLDNVRDPKGEQFF.